This TCR beta chain emerged from a study of control samples from healthy donors and cancer patients. TCRdb keeps only in-frame clones here, not all; method: immunoSEQ multiplex PCR. Of roughly 52,000 clones listed, around 95% are singletons. This TCR came from a woman between 25 and 40 years old in good health. The sequencing input was blood.

The CDR3 bases are TGTGCCTGGAGTGTACGTGGGATGCAAGAGACCCAGTACTTC. Its protein product is CAWSVRGMQETQYF. The chain has TRBV30 and TRBJ2-5; D gene unclear. Germline assignment: CDR1 GTSNPN and CDR2 SVGIG (reference sequence). Trimming stripped 0 bases from V and 2 bases from J, with 10 bases between. This CDR3 region has 14 residues. The variable domain in full, with the rest retrieved from reference TRBV30 and TRBJ2-5, is SQTIHQWPATLVQPVGSPLSLECTVEGTSNPNLYWYRQAAGRGLQLLFYSVGIGQISSEVPQNLSASRPQDRQFILSSKKLLLSDSGFYLCAWSVRGMQETQYFGPGTRLLVL.